The 10 T cell receptor beta chains given below trace back to one sample, sequenced in a study of shared clonotypes between healthy human individuals. Clones were read by immunoSEQ multiplex PCR, and TCRdb kept only the in-frame ones, dropping some. This table has approximately 500,000 clones, 90% to 96% appearing once. Sequences were obtained from naive CD4+ T cells sorted from blood. Sample subset: CD45RA+ positively selected. These receptors came from a young woman in good health.

This rearrangement joins TRBV28 to TRBJ1-1; tentative D call: TRBD1 (5 bases). Germline V gives CDR1 MDHEN, CDR2 SYDVKM. Trimming took off 6 bases at V and 8 bases at J, with 16 bases between the two ends. The CDR3 contains 13 residues. The CDR3 DNA is TGTGCCAGCAGCCTCGTACTTCACAGGGAAGCTTTCTTT. It translates to CASSLVLHREAFF.

V is TRBV10-1 and J is TRBJ2-2, with 7 bases lining up with TRBD1. With 7 bases clipped from V and 1 base from J, the junction kept 6 bases outside the gene matches. The CDR3 is 15 residues long. Per the germline V gene, CDR1 is WNHNN and CDR2 is SYGVQD (reference sequence). This CDR3 reads CASKSGTVNTGELFF. The CDR3 DNA reads as TGCGCCAGCAAGTCTGGGACAGTGAACACCGGGGAGCTGTTTTTT.

This rearrangement joins TRBV7-3 to TRBJ2-5, with TRBD2 identical over 11 bases. Matching the DNA end better, TRBJ2-7 makes the J call doubtful. The CDR3 covers 19 residues. CDR1 is SGHTA and CDR2 is FQGTGA in the germline V gene. In nucleotides, the CDR3 is TGTGCCAGCACCCCCAATCCCCAAACTAGCGGGAGAATGGCCTACGAGCAGTACTTC. It encodes CASTPNPQTSGRMAYEQYF.

The chain couples TRBV15 to TRBJ1-6, with TRBD1 identical over 7 bases. The V gene end was trimmed by 5 bases and the J gene end by 9 bases; junction bases not matched to a gene: 10. This CDR3 region has 15 residues. The germline gives CDR1 LNHNV, CDR2 YYDKDF (reference sequence). The CDR3 DNA is TGTGCCACCAGCGCGACCAGGGGGATACCTTCACCCCTCCACTTT. Translating it yields CATSATRGIPSPLHF. The variable domain in full, with the rest retrieved from reference TRBV15 and TRBJ1-6, is DAMVIQNPRYQVTQFGKPVTLSCSQTLNHNVMYWYQQKSSQAPKLLFHYYDKDFNNEADTPDNFQSRRPNTSFCFLDIRSPGLGDTAMYLCATSATRGIPSPLHFGNGTRLTVT.

This chain connects TRBV30 to TRBJ1-1; 12 positions agree with TRBD1. The germline V gene has CDR1 GTSNPN and CDR2 SVGIG (reference sequence). CDR3 length: 17 residues. The junction had 8 bases not matched to a gene; V was cut back by 0 bases and J by 3 bases. The CDR3 spells CAWSVREGQGADTEAFF. Written as DNA, the CDR3 is TGTGCCTGGAGTGTACGGGAGGGACAGGGGGCCGACACTGAAGCTTTCTTT.

This chain uses TRBV7-3 with TRBJ2-3; D remains ambiguous. Germline CDR1 and CDR2: SGHTA and FQGTGA. V was shortened by 3 bases and J by 1 base, with 8 bases between the two germline ends. CDR3 length: 14 amino acids. This CDR3 is CASSFAPRTDTQYF. The CDR3 coding sequence is TGTGCCAGCAGCTTCGCTCCCCGCACAGATACGCAGTATTTT.

J is TRBJ2-1 and V is TRBV7-3; TRBD2 matches 8 bases. V shed 5 bases and J 3 bases; nucleotides not matched to a gene: 6. This CDR3 is built from 15 residues. Germline assignment: CDR1 SGHTA and CDR2 FQGTGA. The CDR3 sequence: CASSGGGLGYNEQFF. The CDR3 bases are TGTGCCAGCAGCGGAGGGGGACTAGGCTACAATGAGCAGTTCTTC.

The V and J genes are TRBV28 and TRBJ2-5, with D tentatively TRBD1 or TRBD2 (6 bases each). Matching the DNA end better, TRBJ2-7 makes the J call doubtful. This CDR3 contains 15 residues. Looked up from germline, CDR1 is MDHEN and CDR2 is SYDVKM. The CDR3 DNA follows: TGTGCCAGCAGCCTCCCGACAGGAGGGCTTTACGAGCAGTACTTC. Protein: CASSLPTGGLYEQYF.

This chain links TRBV6-5 with TRBJ1-3; TRBD1 might be the D (5 bases). CDR3 length: 14 residues. Germline CDR1 reads MNHEY; CDR2 reads SVGAGI. The ends were cut back, 7 bases at V and 0 bases at J, with 10 bases in the middle. This CDR3 reads CASTGGGSGNTIYF. Here the CDR3 DNA reads TGTGCCAGCACCGGGGGGGGCTCTGGAAACACCATATATTTT.

This chain joins TRBV5-1 and TRBJ2-7, with D perhaps TRBD1 (5 bases). In germline, CDR1 is SGHRS, CDR2 YFSETQ. The CDR3 length is 11 residues. The V end was cut by 3 bases, the J end by 5 bases, with 6 bases between. CDR3 in amino acids: CASSSRDEQYF. The CDR3 region has the DNA TGCGCCAGCAGCTCCAGGGACGAGCAGTACTTC.